Shown below are 23 T cell receptor beta chains from a single sample sequenced in a study of blood T cell repertoires in COVID-19. The protocol was immunoSEQ multiplex PCR, while the TCRdb copy is restricted to in-frame clones and leaves out a portion. The top ten hold about 1.7% of the sample, which has more than 250,000 clones, 90% seen once. Sequences were obtained from PBMCs or T cells enriched from blood (not recorded which). These receptors all stem from a woman between 18 and 29 years old with acute COVID-19.

This clone was detected only once. The chain carries TRBV9 and TRBJ2-3, with TRBD2 as a possible D gene (6 bases). This CDR3 spans 14 amino acids. The germline gives CDR1 SGDLS, CDR2 YYNGEE. Trimming stripped 0 bases from V and 6 bases from J, with 11 bases between. CDR3 region: CASSVEPGRDTQYF. The CDR3 DNA sequence: TGTGCCAGCAGCGTAGAACCGGGGAGGGATACGCAGTATTTT.

This clone was seen more than once but under ten times. The V gene is TRBV5-1, the J gene TRBJ2-7; tentative D call: TRBD1 (6 bases). Trimming removed 6 bases at V and 0 bases at J, with 19 bases between. The CDR3 loop spans 16 amino acids. Germline lookup yields CDR1 SGHRS and CDR2 YFSETQ. CDR3 sequence reads: CASTSPDRGGSYEQYF. CDR3 nucleotide sequence: TGCGCCAGCACCTCCCCCGACAGAGGGGGCTCCTACGAGCAGTACTTC.

This clone has only one observation. This chain connects TRBV27 to TRBJ1-2; 12 bases fit TRBD1. J gave up 7 bases and V 7 bases, and 16 bases lay outside the gene matches. The CDR3 extends over 17 amino acids. CDR1 is MNHEY and CDR2 is SMNVEV in the germline V gene (reference sequence). The CDR3 nucleotides are TGTGCCAGCATCGCCCCGGGACAGGGGGCTCGTGGTGGTGGCTACACCTTC. This gives the protein CASIAPGQGARGGGYTF.

This rearrangement joins TRBV4-1 to TRBJ2-5; a possible D gene is TRBD2 (6 bases). Per the germline V gene, CDR1 is MGHRA and CDR2 is YSYEKL. This CDR3 region has 14 residues. Trimming removed 5 bases at V and 9 bases at J, with 19 bases between. The CDR3 protein is CASSVPGVKGAQYF. CDR3 in DNA: TGCGCCAGCAGCGTCCCGGGGGTCAAAGGGGCCCAGTACTTC.

The chain couples TRBV28 to TRBJ1-5; D may be TRBD1 (5 bases). Germline lookup yields CDR1 MDHEN and CDR2 SYDVKM. The ends were cut back, 2 bases at V and 0 bases at J, with 20 bases in the middle. This CDR3 is built from 19 residues. The DNA for the CDR3 is TGTGCCAGCAGTTTAATCGCAGGCTCAGGGCGCTATAGCAATCAGCCCCAGCATTTT. This sequence encodes CASSLIAGSGRYSNQPQHF.

The chain combines TRBV6-2 or TRBV6-3 with TRBJ2-2, with 7 bases fitting TRBD2. Germline V lookup: CDR1 MNHEY, CDR2 SVGEGT. V trimming: 6 bases; J trimming: 5 bases; junction bases outside the gene matches: 9. The CDR3 runs 15 residues. CDR3 coding DNA: TGTGCCAGCAGCCCCCGGACTAGATGGACCGGGGAGCTGTTTTTT. Translated, it gives CASSPRTRWTGELFF.

The chain recombines TRBV7-3 with TRBJ2-1; D possibly corresponds to TRBD2 (5 bases). Germline V lookup: CDR1 SGHTA, CDR2 FQGTGA. Trimming pared 5 bases from V and 9 bases from J, leaving 14 bases between. The CDR3 totals 13 residues. CDR3 residues: CASSELGNAEQFF. CDR3 bases: TGTGCCAGCAGCGAACTAGGGAATGCTGAGCAGTTCTTC.

There are a few counts of this clone. The chain is built from TRBV7-9 and TRBJ2-7; 12 bases align to TRBD2. Germline loops: CDR1 SEHNR, CDR2 FQNEAQ (reference sequence). The CDR3 length is 19 residues. After removal of 3 bases from V and 2 bases from J, the junction contained 14 bases not matched to a gene. DNA for the CDR3: TGTGCCAGCAGCTTGTATGGACTAGCGGGACCGGACGGGGCCTACGAGCAGTACTTC. Translated: CASSLYGLAGPDGAYEQYF.

The V and J genes are TRBV6-2 or TRBV6-3 and TRBJ2-5; TRBD2 might be the D (6 bases). CDR3 length: 14 amino acids. The ends were cut back, 5 bases at V and 0 bases at J, with 10 bases in the middle. CDR1 and CDR2 from the germline V gene are MNHEY and SVGEGT. CDR3 residues: CASSRWTNQETQYF. As DNA, the CDR3 is TGTGCCAGCAGTAGATGGACTAACCAAGAGACCCAGTACTTC.

The V gene is TRBV12-1, the J gene TRBJ2-1; the DNA was not used to check the table's D call, TRBD2. TRBV12-1 is assigned pseudogene status. The CDR3 runs to 15 residues. This CDR3 is CASSSSEGSYNEQFF. DNA of the CDR3: TGTGCCAGCAGCTCCTCAGAGGGCTCCTACAATGAGCAGTTCTTC.

V and J are TRBV27 and TRBJ2-3, with 10 bases fitting TRBD2. Trimming took 1 base from V and 5 from J; bases not matched to a gene: 6. This CDR3 contains 16 residues. Germline CDR1 and CDR2: MNHEY and SMNVEV (reference sequence). Here the CDR3 reads CASSLLLAGLVDTQYF. DNA for the CDR3: TGTGCCAGCAGTTTATTACTAGCGGGACTGGTAGATACGCAGTATTTT.

This rearrangement joins TRBV19 to TRBJ1-5; D is perhaps TRBD1 (6 bases). CDR1 and CDR2 from the germline V gene are LNHDA and SQIVND (reference sequence). V lost 7 bases and J 7 bases, leaving 14 bases between the germline ends. The CDR3 is made up of 13 amino acids. The DNA of the CDR3 is TGTGCCAGTACCGGCGAGGGGGGGCAGCCCCAGCATTTT. Translation gives CASTGEGGQPQHF.

This sequence joins TRBV7-8 and TRBJ1-1; 8 bases are shared with TRBD1. The CDR3 contains 13 residues. V lost 6 bases to trimming and J lost 5 bases; unmatched junction nucleotides: 5. Germline CDR1 SGHVS, CDR2 FQNEAQ. CDR3: CASRGQGATEAFF. As DNA, the CDR3 is TGTGCCAGCAGAGGGCAGGGGGCGACTGAAGCTTTCTTT.

The CDR3 nucleotides are TGCAGCGTTGTTCAGGGTTGGAATCAGCCCCAGCATTTT. Protein: CSVVQGWNQPQHF. The rearrangement uses TRBV29-1 and TRBJ1-5; maybe TRBD1 (5 bases). CDR3 length: 13 residues. Per germline, CDR1 SQVTM and CDR2 ANQGSEA. V lost 4 bases, J lost 4 bases, and 11 bases lay in between. The full variable domain, with the rest looked up from reference TRBV29-1 and TRBJ1-5, is SAVISQKPSRDICQRGTSLTIQCQVDSQVTMMFWYRQQPGQSLTLIATANQGSEATYESGFVIDKFPISRPNLTFSTLTVSNMSPEDSSIYLCSVVQGWNQPQHFGDGTRLSIL.

This clone was recorded once. The V and J genes are TRBV24-1 and TRBJ1-5, with a tentative D call TRBD1 (6 bases). Germline CDR1 reads KGHDR; CDR2 reads SFDVKD. The CDR3 loop spans 16 amino acids. Trimming removed 7 bases from V and 2 bases from J, with 17 bases in between. Here the CDR3 DNA reads TGTGCCACCAGCGGAAAAGGGGGGGCTGGCAATCAGCCCCAGCATTTT. Translation gives CATSGKGGAGNQPQHF.

The J gene is TRBJ2-3, the V gene TRBV28; maybe TRBD1 (6 bases). Trimming removed 6 bases from V and 6 bases from J, with 22 bases in between. The CDR3 contains 16 residues. Germline values: CDR1 MDHEN, CDR2 SYDVKM. The CDR3 region is CASSLPGALIGDTQYF. The CDR3 DNA follows: TGTGCCAGCAGCCTCCCAGGGGCCCTCATCGGTGATACGCAGTATTTT. Combining the CDR3 with reference TRBV28 and TRBJ2-3 gives the whole variable domain DVKVTQSSRYLVKRTGEKVFLECVQDMDHENMFWYRQDPGLGLRLIYFSYDVKMKEKGDIPEGYSVSREKKERFSLILESASTNQTSMYLCASSLPGALIGDTQYFGPGTRLTVL.

The genes are TRBV12-3 or TRBV12-4 and TRBJ2-1, with a possible D match to TRBD2 (6 bases). The germline V and J ends were trimmed by 5 bases and 7 bases, with 12 bases remaining between them. This CDR3 is 13 amino acids long. In nucleotides, the CDR3 is TGTGCCAGCAGTCCCCGGACTAAGAATGAGCAGTTCTTC. This codes for CASSPRTKNEQFF.

This clone was seen a single time. The gene calls are TRBV29-1 and TRBJ2-1; 9 positions agree with TRBD2. Germline V gene data show CDR1 as SQVTM and CDR2 as ANQGSEA. The CDR3 covers 15 residues. The V and J ends lost 3 bases and 4 bases, in that order; junction bases with no gene match: 7. CDR3 residues: CSVETWTSEYNEQFF. The CDR3 bases are TGCAGCGTTGAGACCTGGACTAGCGAGTACAATGAGCAGTTCTTC.

This clone occurred once. The rearrangement joins TRBV28 to TRBJ2-7, with TRBD2 matching 7 bases. The CDR3 totals 15 residues. V lost 5 bases and J lost 5; bases outside the gene matches: 12. Germline CDR1 is MDHEN and CDR2 is SYDVKM. CDR3 residues: CASSTGASGIHEQYF. The CDR3 DNA is TGTGCCAGCAGTACCGGGGCTAGCGGTATCCACGAGCAGTACTTC.

The V gene is TRBV13, the J gene TRBJ2-7; D gene uncertain. The CDR3 extends over 15 amino acids. Trimming took off 2 bases at V and 7 bases at J, with 18 bases between the two ends. Per the germline V gene, CDR1 is PRHDT and CDR2 is FYEKMQ (reference sequence). The CDR3 protein is CASSLRPEYVEEQYF. The CDR3 bases are TGTGCCAGCAGCTTACGACCTGAGTATGTGGAGGAGCAGTACTTC.

The chain has TRBV18 and TRBJ2-3, with D uncertain. Germline V gives CDR1 KGHSH, CDR2 LQKENI. The CDR3 has 13 amino acids. The V and J ends lost 1 base and 2 bases respectively, with 4 bases between them. CDR3 amino acids: CASSPLLTDTQYF. CDR3 DNA sequence: TGTGCCAGCTCACCACTTCTCACAGATACGCAGTATTTT.

The chain carries TRBV3-1 (or the pseudogene TRBV3-2) and TRBJ1-2; 7 bases match TRBD1. The CDR3 runs 13 residues. With 5 bases clipped from V and 8 bases from J, the junction kept 8 bases outside the gene matches. Germline CDR1 and CDR2: LGHDT and YNNKEL (reference sequence). CDR3: CASSYRTGGGYTF. The DNA of the CDR3 is TGTGCCAGCAGCTACCGGACAGGAGGAGGCTACACCTTC.

This clone was found a few times. The V call is TRBV6-2 or TRBV6-3, the J call TRBJ2-5; possible D gene TRBD2, 6 bases. The CDR3 has 14 residues. V was pared by 2 bases and J by 2 bases, with 9 bases between. Germline CDR1 and CDR2: MNHEY and SVGEGT. The CDR3 loop reads CASSYGTAQETQYF. CDR3 DNA sequence: TGTGCCAGCAGTTACGGGACTGCACAAGAGACCCAGTACTTC.